These 11 T cell receptor beta chains were all obtained from the same sample, sequenced in a study of blood T cell repertoires in COVID-19. Some clones are missing from TCRdb's copy, which holds only in-frame ones; the method was immunoSEQ multiplex PCR. The sample shows 150,000 to 200,000 clones, about 82% of them seen only once. Sequencing was performed on peripheral blood. The source of these receptors is a woman in her twenties or thirties with acute or convalescent COVID-19.

The chain carries TRBV2 and TRBJ2-3; perhaps TRBD2 as D (7 bases). The CDR3 covers 15 residues. Germline V gene data show CDR1 as SNHLY and CDR2 as FYNNEI. Trimming took off 5 bases at V and 5 bases at J, with 17 bases between the two ends. The CDR3 DNA sequence: TGTGCCAGCAGTACTTGGGCGGGGGCAATAGATACGCAGTATTTT. Translated, it gives CASSTWAGAIDTQYF.

The V gene is TRBV6-5, the J gene TRBJ2-7; D not resolved. The CDR3 is 12 residues long. V was shortened by 9 bases and J by 8 bases, with 17 bases between the two germline ends. The germline CDR1 and CDR2 sequences are MNHEY and SVGAGI. This chain's CDR3 is CASEENERQQYF. The DNA of the CDR3 is TGTGCCAGTGAGGAGAATGAGAGGCAGCAGTACTTC.

The chain combines TRBV30 with TRBJ2-1, with 7 bases fitting TRBD2. Germline trimming cut 8 bases from V and 8 bases from J; bases unmatched to any gene: 3. The CDR3 covers 10 residues. Germline CDR1 is GTSNPN and CDR2 is SVGIG (reference sequence). The CDR3 coding sequence is TGTGCCCGAGGGAGGGATGAGCAGTTCTTC. This gives the protein CARGRDEQFF.

In regard to this clone: The identical CDR3 is also encoded by other nucleotide sequences in the sample. This chain uses TRBV7-9 with TRBJ2-2; possible D gene TRBD1, 5 bases. Germline CDR1 and CDR2: SEHNR and FQNEAQ (reference sequence). CDR3 length: 15 amino acids. V was cut by 3 bases and J by 1 base, with 9 bases left in between. CDR3 sequence (DNA): TGTGCCAGCAGCTTTAGGGGCTTGAACACCGGGGAGCTGTTTTTT. The encoded protein is CASSFRGLNTGELFF.

The chain links TRBV19 to TRBJ1-5; D uncertain. CDR1 is LNHDA, CDR2 SQIVND, per germline (reference sequence). Deletions cut 1 base from V and 1 base from J, with 8 bases between. The CDR3 totals 15 residues. CDR3 in DNA: TGTGCCAGTAGTATAGGCCGGGGAAGCAATCAGCCCCAGCATTTT. It encodes CASSIGRGSNQPQHF. Based on the CDR3 plus reference TRBV19 and TRBJ1-5, the full variable domain is DGGITQSPKYLFRKEGQNVTLSCEQNLNHDAMYWYRQDPGQGLRLIYYSQIVNDFQKGDIAEGYSVSREKKESFPLTVTSAQKNPTAFYLCASSIGRGSNQPQHFGDGTRLSIL.

The chain couples TRBV7-2 to TRBJ1-6, with D uncertain. From germline, CDR1 is SGHTA and CDR2 FQGNSA. This CDR3 spans 15 amino acids. Trimming took 5 bases from V and 15 from J, leaving 23 bases between them. This chain's CDR3 is CASSPDIRRVSGLHF. CDR3 DNA sequence: TGTGCCAGCAGCCCTGACATCCGCCGAGTCTCAGGCCTCCACTTT. Combining the CDR3 with reference TRBV7-2 and TRBJ1-6 gives the whole variable domain GAGVSQSPSNKVTEKGKDVELRCDPISGHTALYWYRQSLGQGLEFLIYFQGNSAPDKSGLPSDRFSAERTGGSVSTLTIQRTQQEDSAVYLCASSPDIRRVSGLHFGNGTRLTVT.

This sequence joins TRBV29-1 and TRBJ2-3; a possible D gene is TRBD2 (5 bases). Germline V CDR1 and CDR2: SQVTM, ANQGSEA. The CDR3 has 12 amino acids. Trimming pared 7 bases from V and 0 bases from J, leaving 8 bases between. The CDR3 nucleotides are TGCAGCGATAGCGAGAGCACAGATACGCAGTATTTT. This gives the protein CSDSESTDTQYF.

The chain combines TRBV14 with TRBJ1-6, with D hard to call. The V and J ends lost 4 bases and 7 bases respectively, with 11 bases between them. The CDR3 covers 14 residues. Germline V gene data show CDR1 as SGHDN and CDR2 as FVKESK. CDR3 region: CASSPSSPNSPLHF. The DNA for the CDR3 is TGTGCCAGCAGCCCGAGTTCCCCCAATTCACCCCTCCACTTT. Together with reference TRBV14 and TRBJ1-6, the CDR3 gives the full variable domain: EAGVTQFPSHSVIEKGQTVTLRCDPISGHDNLYWYRRVMGKEIKFLLHFVKESKQDESGMPNNRFLAERTGGTYSTLKVQPAELEDSGVYFCASSPSSPNSPLHFGNGTRLTVT.

The V and J genes are TRBV28 and TRBJ1-1, with a tentative D call TRBD1 (6 bases). V was pared by 2 bases and J by 1 base, with 8 bases between. Germline V CDR1 and CDR2: MDHEN, SYDVKM. The CDR3 length is 14 residues. This CDR3 is CASSLMGQNTEAFF. DNA for the CDR3: TGTGCCAGCAGTTTAATGGGACAGAACACTGAAGCTTTCTTT.

This sequence joins TRBV6-5 and TRBJ2-7; D is undetermined. Trimming shortened V by 6 bases and J by 2 bases, and 11 bases separated the two germline ends. There are 13 residues in the CDR3. Germline values: CDR1 MNHEY, CDR2 SVGAGI. The CDR3 nucleotides are TGTGCCAGCAGCCTACCCCCCGCCTACGAGCAGTACTTC. Its translation: CASSLPPAYEQYF.

The chain uses TRBV28 and TRBJ1-5; D is unresolved. The CDR3 length is 18 residues. CDR1 and CDR2 (germline): MDHEN, SYDVKM. V was trimmed by 3 bases and J by 4 bases, leaving 22 bases between them. The CDR3 reads CASSLYAFKAGNNQPQHF. The CDR3 DNA follows: TGTGCCAGCAGTTTGTATGCCTTCAAGGCAGGCAATAATCAGCCCCAGCATTTT.